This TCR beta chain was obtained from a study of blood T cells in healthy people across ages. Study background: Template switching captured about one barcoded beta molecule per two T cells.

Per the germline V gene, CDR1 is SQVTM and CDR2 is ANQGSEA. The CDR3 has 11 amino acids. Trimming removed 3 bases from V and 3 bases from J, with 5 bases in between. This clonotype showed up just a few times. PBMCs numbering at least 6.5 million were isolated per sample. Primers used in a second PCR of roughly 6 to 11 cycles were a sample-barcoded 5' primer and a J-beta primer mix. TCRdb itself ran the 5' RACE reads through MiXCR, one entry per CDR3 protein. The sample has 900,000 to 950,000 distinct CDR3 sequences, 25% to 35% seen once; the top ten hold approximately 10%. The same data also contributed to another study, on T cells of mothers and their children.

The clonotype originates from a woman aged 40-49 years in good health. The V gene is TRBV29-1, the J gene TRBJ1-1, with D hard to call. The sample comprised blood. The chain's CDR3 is CSVETHTEAFF. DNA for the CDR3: TGCAGCGTTGAGACGCACACTGAAGCTTTCTTT.